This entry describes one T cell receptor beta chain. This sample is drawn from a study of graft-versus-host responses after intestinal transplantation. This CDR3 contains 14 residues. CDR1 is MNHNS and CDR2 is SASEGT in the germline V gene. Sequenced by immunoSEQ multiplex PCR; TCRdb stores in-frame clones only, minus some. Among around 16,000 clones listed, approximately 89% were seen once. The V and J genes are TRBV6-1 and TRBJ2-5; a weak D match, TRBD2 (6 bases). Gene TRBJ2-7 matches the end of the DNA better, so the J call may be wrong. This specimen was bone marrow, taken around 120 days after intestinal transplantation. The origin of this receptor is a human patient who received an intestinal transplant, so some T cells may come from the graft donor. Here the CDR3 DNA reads TGTGCCAGCAGTGCTACTAGCAATTTGGTCGAGCAGTACTTC. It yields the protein CASSATSNLVEQYF.